This entry concerns a single T cell receptor (beta chain). As yet, its antigen is unknown. The data were obtained in a study of cytomegalovirus exposure and HLA in healthy donors. The study's findings and limits: In vitro checks showed that a few CMV-associated chains really do target CMV antigens. A previous analysis found most TCR beta V segments productive roughly 90% or roughly 30% of the time. Some segments of the V type, notably TRBV6-2 and TRBV6-3, were excluded as indistinguishable.

PCR was performed using 60 Vbeta and 13 Jbeta primers. The protocol was immunoSEQ multiplex PCR, while the TCRdb copy is restricted to in-frame clones and leaves out a portion. The data show approximately 150,000 clones, 60% to 80% seen once. The V gene's germline CDR1 is PRHDT and CDR2 FYEKMQ (reference sequence). Trimming stripped 2 bases from V and 1 base from J, with 15 bases between. This CDR3 is built from 16 residues. The sample comprised PBMCs. The sequence was collected from a woman aged 30 to 39 in good health and CMV-seronegative. The rearrangement links TRBV13 to TRBJ2-7; perhaps TRBD2 as D (7 bases). The CDR3 loop is CASSLKGRGQSYEQYF. The CDR3 coding sequence is TGTGCCAGCAGCTTAAAGGGGCGGGGGCAGTCCTACGAGCAGTACTTC.